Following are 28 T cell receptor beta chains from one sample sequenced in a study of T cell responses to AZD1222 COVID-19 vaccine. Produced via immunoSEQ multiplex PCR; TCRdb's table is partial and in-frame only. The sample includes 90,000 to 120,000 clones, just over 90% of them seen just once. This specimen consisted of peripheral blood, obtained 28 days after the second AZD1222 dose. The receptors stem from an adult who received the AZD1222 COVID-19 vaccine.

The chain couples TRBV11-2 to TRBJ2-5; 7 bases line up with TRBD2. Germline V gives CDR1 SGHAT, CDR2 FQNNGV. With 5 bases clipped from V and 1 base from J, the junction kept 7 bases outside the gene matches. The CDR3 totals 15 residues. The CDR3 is CASSARAGPQETQYF. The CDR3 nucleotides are TGTGCCAGCAGCGCAAGAGCGGGGCCCCAAGAGACCCAGTACTTC.

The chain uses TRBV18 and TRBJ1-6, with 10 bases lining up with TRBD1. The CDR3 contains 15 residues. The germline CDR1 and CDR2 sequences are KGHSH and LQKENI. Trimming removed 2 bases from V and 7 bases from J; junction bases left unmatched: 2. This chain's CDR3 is CASSPGTGENSPLHF. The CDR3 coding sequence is TGTGCCAGCTCACCAGGGACAGGGGAAAATTCACCCCTCCACTTT.

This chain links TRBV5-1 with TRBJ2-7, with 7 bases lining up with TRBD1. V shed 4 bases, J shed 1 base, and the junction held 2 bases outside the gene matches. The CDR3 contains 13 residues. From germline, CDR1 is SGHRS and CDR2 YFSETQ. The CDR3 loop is CASSVGQSYEQYF. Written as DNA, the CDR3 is TGCGCCAGCAGCGTGGGACAGTCCTACGAGCAGTACTTC. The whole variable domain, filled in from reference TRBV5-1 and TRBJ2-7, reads KAGVTQTPRYLIKTRGQQVTLSCSPISGHRSVSWYQQTPGQGLQFLFEYFSETQRNKGNFPGRFSGRQFSNSRSEMNVSTLELGDSALYLCASSVGQSYEQYFGPGTRLTVT.

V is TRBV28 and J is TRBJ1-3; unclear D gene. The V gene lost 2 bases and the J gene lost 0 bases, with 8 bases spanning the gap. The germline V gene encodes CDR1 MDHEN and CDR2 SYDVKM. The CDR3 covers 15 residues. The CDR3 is CASSLVTNSGNTIYF. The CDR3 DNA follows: TGTGCCAGCAGTTTAGTCACTAACTCTGGAAACACCATATATTTT.

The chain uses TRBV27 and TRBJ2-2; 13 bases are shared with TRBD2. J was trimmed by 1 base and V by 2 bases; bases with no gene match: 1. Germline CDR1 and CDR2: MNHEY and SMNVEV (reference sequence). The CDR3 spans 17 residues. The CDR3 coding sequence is TGTGCCAGCAGTTTAACTAGCGGGAGGGTGAACACCGGGGAGCTGTTTTTT. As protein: CASSLTSGRVNTGELFF.

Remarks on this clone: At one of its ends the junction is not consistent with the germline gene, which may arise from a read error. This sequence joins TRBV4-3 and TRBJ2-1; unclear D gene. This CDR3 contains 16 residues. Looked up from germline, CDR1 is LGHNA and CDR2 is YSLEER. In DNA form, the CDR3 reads TGCGCCGGCAGCCAAGGAGTAGCACAGACCTACAATGAGCAGTTCTTC. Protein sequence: CAGSQGVAQTYNEQFF.

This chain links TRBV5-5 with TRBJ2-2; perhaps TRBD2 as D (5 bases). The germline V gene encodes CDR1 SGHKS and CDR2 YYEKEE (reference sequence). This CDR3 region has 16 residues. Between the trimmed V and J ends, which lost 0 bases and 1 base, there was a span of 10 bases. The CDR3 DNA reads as TGTGCCAGCAGCTTGGGGGTAGCGAAGAACACCGGGGAGCTGTTTTTT. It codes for CASSLGVAKNTGELFF.

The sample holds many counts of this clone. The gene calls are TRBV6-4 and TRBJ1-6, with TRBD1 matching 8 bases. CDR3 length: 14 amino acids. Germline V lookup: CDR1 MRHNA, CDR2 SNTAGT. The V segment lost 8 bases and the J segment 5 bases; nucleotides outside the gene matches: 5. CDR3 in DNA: TGTGCCAGCCGAACGGGACAGGATAATTCACCCCTCCACTTT. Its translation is CASRTGQDNSPLHF.

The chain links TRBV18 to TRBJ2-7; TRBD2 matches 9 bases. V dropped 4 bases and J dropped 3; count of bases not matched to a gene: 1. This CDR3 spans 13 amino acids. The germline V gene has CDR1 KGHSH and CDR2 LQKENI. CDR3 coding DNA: TGTGCCAGCTCACAGACTAGCGGCTACGAGCAGTACTTC. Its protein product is CASSQTSGYEQYF.

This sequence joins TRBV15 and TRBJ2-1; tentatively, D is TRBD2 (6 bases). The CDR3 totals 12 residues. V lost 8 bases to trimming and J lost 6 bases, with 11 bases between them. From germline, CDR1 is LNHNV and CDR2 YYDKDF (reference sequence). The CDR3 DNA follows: TGTGCCACCGGGAGGTCGGGCAATGAGCAGTTCTTC. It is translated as CATGRSGNEQFF.

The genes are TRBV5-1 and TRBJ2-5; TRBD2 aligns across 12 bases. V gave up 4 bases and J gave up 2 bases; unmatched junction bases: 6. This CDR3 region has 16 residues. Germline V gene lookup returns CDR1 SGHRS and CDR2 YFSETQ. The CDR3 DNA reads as TGCGCCAGCAGCCGGACTAGCGGGGTGGGACAAGAGACCCAGTACTTC. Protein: CASSRTSGVGQETQYF.

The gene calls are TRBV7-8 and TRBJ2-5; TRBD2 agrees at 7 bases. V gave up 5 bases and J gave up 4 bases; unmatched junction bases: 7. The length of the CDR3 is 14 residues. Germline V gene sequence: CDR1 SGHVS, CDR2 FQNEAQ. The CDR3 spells CASSRAGTGETQYF. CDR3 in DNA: TGTGCCAGCAGCCGAGCGGGAACGGGAGAGACCCAGTACTTC.

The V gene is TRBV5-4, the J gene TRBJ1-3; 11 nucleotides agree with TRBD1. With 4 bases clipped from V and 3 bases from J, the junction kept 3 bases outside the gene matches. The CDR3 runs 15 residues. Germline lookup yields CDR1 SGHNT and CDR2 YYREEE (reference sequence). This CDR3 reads CASSPGTGGGNTIYF. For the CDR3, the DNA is TGTGCCAGCAGCCCCGGGACAGGGGGTGGAAACACCATATATTTT.

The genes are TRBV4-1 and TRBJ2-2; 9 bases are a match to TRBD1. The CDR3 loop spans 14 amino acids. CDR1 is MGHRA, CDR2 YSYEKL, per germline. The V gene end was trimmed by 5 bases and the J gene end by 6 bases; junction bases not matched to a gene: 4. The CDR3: CASSFRQGAGELFF. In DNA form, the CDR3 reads TGCGCCAGCAGCTTCAGACAGGGGGCCGGGGAGCTGTTTTTT.

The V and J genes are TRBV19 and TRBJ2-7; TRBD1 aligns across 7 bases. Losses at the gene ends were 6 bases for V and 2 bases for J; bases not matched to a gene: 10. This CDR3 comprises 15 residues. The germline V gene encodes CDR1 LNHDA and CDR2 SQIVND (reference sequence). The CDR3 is CASSPGTVPAYEQYF. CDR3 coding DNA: TGTGCCAGTAGCCCAGGGACAGTTCCCGCCTACGAGCAGTACTTC.

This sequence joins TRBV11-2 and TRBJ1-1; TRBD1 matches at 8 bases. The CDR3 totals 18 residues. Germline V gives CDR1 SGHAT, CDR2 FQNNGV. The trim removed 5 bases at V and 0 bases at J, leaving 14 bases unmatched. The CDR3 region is CASSSILGTGTMNTEAFF. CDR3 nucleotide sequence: TGTGCCAGCAGCAGTATACTTGGGACAGGAACAATGAACACTGAAGCTTTCTTT.

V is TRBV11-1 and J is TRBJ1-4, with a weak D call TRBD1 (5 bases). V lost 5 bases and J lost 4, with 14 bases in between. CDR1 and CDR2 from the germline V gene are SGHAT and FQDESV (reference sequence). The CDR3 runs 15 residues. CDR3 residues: CASSPNPGSNEKLFF. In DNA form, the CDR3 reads TGTGCCAGCAGCCCCAACCCAGGGAGTAATGAAAAACTGTTTTTT.

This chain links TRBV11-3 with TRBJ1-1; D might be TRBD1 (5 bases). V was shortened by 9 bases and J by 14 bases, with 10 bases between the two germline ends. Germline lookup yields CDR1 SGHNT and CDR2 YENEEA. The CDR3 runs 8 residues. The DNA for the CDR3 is TGTGCCAGGGAGGGGCGATTCTTT. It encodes CAREGRFF.

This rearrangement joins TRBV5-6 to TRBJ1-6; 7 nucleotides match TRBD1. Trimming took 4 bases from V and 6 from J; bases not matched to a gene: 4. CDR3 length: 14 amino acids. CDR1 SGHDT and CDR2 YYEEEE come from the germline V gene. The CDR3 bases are TGTGCCAGCAGCGTTGACAGGGTTAATTCACCCCTCCACTTT. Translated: CASSVDRVNSPLHF.

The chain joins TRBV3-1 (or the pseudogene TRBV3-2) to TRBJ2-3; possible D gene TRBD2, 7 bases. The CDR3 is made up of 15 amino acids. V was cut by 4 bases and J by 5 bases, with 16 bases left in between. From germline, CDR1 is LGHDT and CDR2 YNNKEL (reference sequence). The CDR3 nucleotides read TGTGCCAGCAGCCGACTAGGGGGAGGGGTAGATACGCAGTATTTT. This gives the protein CASSRLGGGVDTQYF.

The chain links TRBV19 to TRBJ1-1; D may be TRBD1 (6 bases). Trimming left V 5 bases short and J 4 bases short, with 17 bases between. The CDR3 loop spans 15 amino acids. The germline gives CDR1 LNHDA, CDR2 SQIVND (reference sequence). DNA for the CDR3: TGTGCCAGTAGTGTTCGGGGGGCAGGGAGCACTGAAGCTTTCTTT. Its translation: CASSVRGAGSTEAFF.

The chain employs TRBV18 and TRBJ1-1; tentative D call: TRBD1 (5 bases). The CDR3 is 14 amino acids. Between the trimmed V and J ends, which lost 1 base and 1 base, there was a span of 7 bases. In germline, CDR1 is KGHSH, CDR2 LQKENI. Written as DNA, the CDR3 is TGTGCCAGCTCACCACAGGGGAAGAACACTGAAGCTTTCTTT. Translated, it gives CASSPQGKNTEAFF.

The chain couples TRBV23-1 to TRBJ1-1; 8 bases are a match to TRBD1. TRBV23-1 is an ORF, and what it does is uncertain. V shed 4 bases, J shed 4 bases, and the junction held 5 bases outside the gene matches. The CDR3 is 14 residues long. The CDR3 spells CASSRDRRITEAFF. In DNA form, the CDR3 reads TGCGCCAGCAGTCGGGACAGGCGAATCACTGAAGCTTTCTTT.

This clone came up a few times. The CDR3 bases are TGTGCCAGCGAACGGGGAAACACCATATATTTT. Translated: CASERGNTIYF. This chain uses TRBV19 with TRBJ1-3; D is uncertain. Between the trimmed V and J ends, which lost 9 bases and 4 bases, there was a span of 7 bases. This CDR3 comprises 11 residues. Germline CDR1 LNHDA, CDR2 SQIVND (reference sequence).

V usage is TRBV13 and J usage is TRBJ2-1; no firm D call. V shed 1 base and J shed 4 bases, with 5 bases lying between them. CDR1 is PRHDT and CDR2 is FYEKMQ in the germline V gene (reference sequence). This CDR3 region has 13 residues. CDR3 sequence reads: CASSLVGYNEQFF. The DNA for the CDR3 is TGTGCCAGCAGCTTAGTTGGGTACAATGAGCAGTTCTTC.

CDR3 nucleotide sequence: TGTGCCAGCAGTTCGGTTGCCTACGAGCAGTACTTC. Translating it yields CASSSVAYEQYF. This chain links TRBV28 with TRBJ2-7; unclear D gene. V was shortened by 4 bases and J by 2 bases, with 6 bases between the two germline ends. The CDR3 has 12 residues. Germline values: CDR1 MDHEN, CDR2 SYDVKM. The full variable domain, its missing parts supplied by reference TRBV28 and TRBJ2-7, is DVKVTQSSRYLVKRTGEKVFLECVQDMDHENMFWYRQDPGLGLRLIYFSYDVKMKEKGDIPEGYSVSREKKERFSLILESASTNQTSMYLCASSSVAYEQYFGPGTRLTVT.

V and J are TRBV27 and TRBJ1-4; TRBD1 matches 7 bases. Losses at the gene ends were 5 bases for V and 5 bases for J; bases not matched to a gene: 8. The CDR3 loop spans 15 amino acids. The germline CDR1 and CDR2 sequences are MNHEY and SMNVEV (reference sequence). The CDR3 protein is CASSRRTGLNEKLFF. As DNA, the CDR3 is TGTGCCAGCAGTCGGCGGACAGGACTAAATGAAAAACTGTTTTTT.

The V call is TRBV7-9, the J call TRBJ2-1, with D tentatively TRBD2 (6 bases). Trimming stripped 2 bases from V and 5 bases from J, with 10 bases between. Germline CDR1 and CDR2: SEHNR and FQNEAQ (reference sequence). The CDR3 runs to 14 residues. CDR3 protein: CASSLSVADNEQFF. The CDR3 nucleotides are TGTGCCAGCAGCTTATCGGTAGCGGACAATGAGCAGTTCTTC.